A selection of T cell receptor beta chains follows, all from one sample in a study of CD4 T cells in relation to SARS-CoV-2 and coronaviruses. For these receptors, no antigen is known. The protocol was immunoSEQ multiplex PCR, while the TCRdb copy is restricted to in-frame clones and leaves out a portion. The data contain tens of thousands of clones, 60% to 80% of them singletons. Source material: CD4+ T cells from PBMCs, cultured in vitro. These TCRs come from a human donor in good health. The CDR3 runs from the conserved cysteine through the conserved F or W. A D gene is named only where the DNA matches it firmly. Clone size is shown for a subset of rows, as once, few, many or a class of expanded clone.

abundance | d_gene | j_gene | v_gene | CDR3nt | CDR3aa
- | TRBD2 | TRBJ2-3 | TRBV5-4 | TGTGCCAGCAGCCTAAGACTAGCGGGAGATGGTACAGATACGCAGTATTTT | CASSLRLAGDGTDTQYF
- | - | TRBJ2-1 | TRBV19 | TGTGCCAGTAGTATCGGGGGAACAATTTTTAACAATGAGCAGTTCTTC | CASSIGGTIFNNEQFF
- | - | TRBJ2-1 | TRBV7-3 | TGTGCCAGCAGTACCGGAAGCTCCTACAATGAGCAGTTCTTC | CASSTGSSYNEQFF
- | - | TRBJ2-1 | TRBV6-5 | TGTGCCAGCAGTTACTCGCCCCTAGTTACCTACAATGAGCAGTTCTTC | CASSYSPLVTYNEQFF
- | - | TRBJ1-2 | TRBV18 | TGTGCCAGCTCACCAGGGAGATTACTTGGCTATGGCTACACCTTC | CASSPGRLLGYGYTF
- | - | TRBJ1-2 | TRBV11-2 | TGTGCCAGCAGCCCTAGTGCAGAGATCTATGGCTACACCTTC | CASSPSAEIYGYTF
- | - | TRBJ2-5 | TRBV7-9 | TGTGCCAGCAGCTTACTTAGGCGCGGGGCGGAGACCCAGTACTTC | CASSLLRRGAETQYF
- | - | TRBJ2-5 | TRBV9 | TGTGCCAGCAGCGTAGGGGGTCAAGAGACCCAGTACTTC | CASSVGGQETQYF
- | - | TRBJ1-2 | TRBV11-2 | TGTGCCAGCAGCGCAACCCGTCGGGGTGGCTACACCTTC | CASSATRRGGYTF
once | - | TRBJ2-7 | TRBV4-2 | TGTGCCAGCAGCCAAGATGGGGTCTACGAGCAGTACTTC | CASSQDGVYEQYF
- | - | TRBJ1-5 | TRBV6-1 | TGTGCCAGCAGTGAGAGGGGCGACAATCAGCCCCAGCATTTT | CASSERGDNQPQHF
- | - | TRBJ2-3 | TRBV10-3 | TGTGCCATCAGTGATGAAGCAGATACGCAGTATTTT | CAISDEADTQYF
- | - | TRBJ2-7 | TRBV30 | TGTGCCTGGTCAAACGGACTTGCCTCCTACGAGCAGTACTTC | CAWSNGLASYEQYF
- | - | TRBJ2-2 | TRBV28 | TGTGCCAGCAGTTTACCAGGGAAGCAAGGGGCCGGGGAGCTGTTTTTT | CASSLPGKQGAGELFF
- | - | TRBJ2-3 | TRBV21-1 | TGTGCCAGCAGCAAAATGGCCAAACGGACAGGGGTCAACGACATCACAGATACGCAGTATTTT | CASSKMAKRTGVNDITDTQYF
- | - | TRBJ1-5 | TRBV5-5 | TGTGCCAGCAGCTTGGCCGGGGGGCAGCCCCAGCATTTT | CASSLAGGQPQHF
- | - | TRBJ1-4 | TRBV19 | TGTGCCAGTAGCCCAGGGAGGTGGGCGTTAGGCGAAAAACTGTTTTTT | CASSPGRWALGEKLFF
- | TRBD1 | TRBJ1-3 | TRBV30 | TGTGCCTGGAGTGTATTCGGGACAGGGCCTGGAAACACCATATATTTT | CAWSVFGTGPGNTIYF
few | - | TRBJ1-1 | TRBV30 | TGTGCCTGGACGCGGGCTTCGGGGGGTAGCACTGAAGCTTTCTTT | CAWTRASGGSTEAFF
- | - | TRBJ1-5 | TRBV10-3 | TGTGCCATCAGTGAGTCTCCGGGACAAGTAAATAGCAATCAGCCCCAGCATTTT | CAISESPGQVNSNQPQHF
- | TRBD2 | TRBJ2-2 | TRBV5-6 | TGTGCCAGCAGCTTGAGCGGACTAGCGGGAACAAACACCGGGGAGCTGTTTTTT | CASSLSGLAGTNTGELFF
- | - | TRBJ2-1 | TRBV5-8 | TGTGCCAGCAGCTCTGGACAGTTAAACAATGAGCAGTTCTTC | CASSSGQLNNEQFF
- | - | TRBJ1-3 | TRBV7-3 | TGTGCCAGCAGGGGGGCTGGAAACACCATATATTTT | CASRGAGNTIYF
- | TRBD2 | TRBJ2-7 | TRBV19 | TGTGCCAGTAGCCCTAGCGGGAAAGTGGCCTACGAGCAGTACTTC | CASSPSGKVAYEQYF
- | - | TRBJ2-3 | TRBV6-5 | TGTGCCAGCAGAAGCGGATATAGCACAGATACGCAGTATTTT | CASRSGYSTDTQYF
- | - | TRBJ1-2 | TRBV3-1/TRBV3-2 | TGTGCCAGCAGCCGGAGCAGGGAGTTCCGTGGCTACACCTTC | CASSRSREFRGYTF
- | - | TRBJ2-3 | TRBV9 | TGTGCCAGCAGCCTGGCCCCCCTAGCGTCAGATACGCAGTATTTT | CASSLAPLASDTQYF
- | - | TRBJ1-1 | TRBV10-2 | TGCGCCAGCAGGGCGAGAATGGACACTGAAGCTTTCTTT | CASRARMDTEAFF